This T cell receptor (beta chain) comes out of a study of cytomegalovirus exposure and HLA in healthy donors. 13 Jbeta primers and 60 Vbeta primers were used for the PCR. This table comes from immunoSEQ multiplex PCR, and its TCRdb copy is limited to in-frame clones, with some not included. The table records about 97,000 clones, around 72% of them present only once. Study results and limitations: The authors enumerated some 170 TCR beta chains as linked to cytomegalovirus. Researchers reported that a few CMV-associated chains were confirmed in vitro as CMV antigen-specific. V segments that were indistinguishable, TRBV6-2 and TRBV6-3 among them, were omitted from analysis. In a later analysis, V- and J-gene trimming of beta chains associated with a DCLRE1C missense variant, replicated independently.

CDR3 length: 13 amino acids. The germline V and J ends were trimmed by 4 bases and 9 bases, with 13 bases remaining between them. CDR1 is SQVTM and CDR2 is ANQGSEA in the germline V gene. As regards this clone: The antigen is undetermined.

The rearrangement uses TRBV29-1 and TRBJ1-6, with D tentatively TRBD1 (5 bases). The source material was PBMCs. The TCR comes from a man in his forties in good health and CMV-seronegative. CDR3: CSVGFREGSPLHF. As DNA, the CDR3 is TGCAGCGTTGGTTTCAGGGAAGGTTCACCCCTCCACTTT.